This T cell receptor beta chain was captured in a study of T cells in Graves' hyperthyroidism and ophthalmopathy. Study findings and constraints: Blood also showed most of the thyroid clonotypes that were expanded above 0.001. Before onset, ophthalmopathy was predicted by the model a median roughly 6.8 months earlier.

The TCR beta CDR3 regions underwent amplification using RNA transcripts as the source. The TCR CDR3 was amplified in a first-round RT-PCR using the HTBI primer set. Each CDR3 protein is one row after TCRdb ran MiXCR on the multiplex PCR reads. The table has more than 300,000 distinct CDR3 sequences, around 20% seen once; the top ten hold roughly two fifths. With regard to this clonotype: Its cognate antigen is unknown.

Ophthalmopathy patients showed a Clinical Activity Score of at least 3, NOSPECS grade of at least 4 and duration under 3 months. Sample: blood. The receptor was derived from a young man with Graves' ophthalmopathy.

The CDR3 DNA sequence: TGCGCCAGCGGATCAAACGGGGTCGGGGAGCTGTTTTTT. It is translated as CASGSNGVGELFF. V usage is TRBV5-1 and J usage is TRBJ2-2, with a possible D match to TRBD2 (5 bases). Germline loops: CDR1 SGHRS, CDR2 YFSETQ. Trimming stripped 7 bases from V and 7 bases from J, with 14 bases between. CDR3 length: 13 residues.